Listed here are 4 T cell receptor beta chains from one sample, sequenced in a study of molecular identifiers for immune sequencing clone quantification. TCRdb re-derived calls from the PCR reads in MiXCR, one entry per CDR3 protein. The sample carries hundreds of thousands of distinct CDR3 sequences, roughly 23% recorded once. The sample comprised naive CD8+ T cells from blood, with Jurkat cell RNA spiked in. Noted subset: FACS-sorted CD8+CD4-CCR7+CD45RA+ naive T cells. The receptors shown here come from a human donor in good health. Some libraries in this study had Jurkat cell RNA spiked in.

Details on this clonotype: Just one base apart from a much larger clone, this may be a read error. J is TRBJ1-1 and V is TRBV12-3 or TRBV12-4, with no clear D. CDR3 length: 12 amino acids. The CDR3 region is CASSLWETAAFF. CDR3 nucleotides: TGTGCCAGCAGTTTATGGGAGACTGCAGCTTTCTTT.

This clonotype was found a few times. The chain is built from TRBV4-3 and TRBJ2-1, with D tentatively TRBD1 (6 bases). Germline V lookup: CDR1 LGHNA, CDR2 YSLEER. The V end was cut by 3 bases, the J end by 8 bases, with 11 bases between. This CDR3 is built from 13 residues. CDR3 DNA sequence: TGCGCCAGCAGCCAGGACAGTGGGGATGAGCAGTTCTTC. Translation gives CASSQDSGDEQFF.

This clonotype appeared a few times. CDR3 nucleotides: TGCGCCAGCAGCCTGCGACAGGGTTACTCCTACGAGCAGTACTTC. Translating gives CASSLRQGYSYEQYF. V usage is TRBV4-1 and J usage is TRBJ2-7; TRBD1 aligns across 7 bases. From germline, CDR1 is MGHRA and CDR2 YSYEKL. CDR3 length equals 15 residues. Trimming at V came to 4 bases and at J to 0 bases, leaving 6 bases not matched to a gene.

A remark on this clonotype: This could be a read error, since a much larger clone is one nucleotide away. The chain carries TRBV5-1 and TRBJ2-5; the D gene is possibly TRBD1 (5 bases). CDR1 and CDR2 from the germline V gene are SGHRS and YFSETQ. The CDR3 totals 15 residues. Trimming stripped 0 bases from V and 5 bases from J, with 14 bases between. In DNA form, the CDR3 reads TGCGCCAGCAGCTTGGGACCAGGGATGAAGGAGACCCAGTACTTC. Encoded protein: CASSLGPGMKETQYF.